One sample yielded the 30 T cell receptor beta chains listed below, sequenced in a study of T cell responses to AZD1222 COVID-19 vaccine. Sequencing used immunoSEQ multiplex PCR; TCRdb keeps in-frame clones, though not all of them. Of roughly 200,000 clones in the sample, 85% to 95% were seen once. The material sequenced was peripheral blood, taken on day 0 of MenACWY control vaccination. The receptors stem from an adult in good health.

This clone showed up just once. The chain recombines TRBV5-1 with TRBJ2-3, with D hard to call. The germline V gene has CDR1 SGHRS and CDR2 YFSETQ. Between the trimmed V and J ends, which lost 1 base and 6 bases, there was a span of 9 bases. CDR3 length: 13 amino acids. The chain's CDR3 is CASSLRRVDTQYF. CDR3 DNA: TGCGCCAGCAGCTTGAGACGTGTGGATACGCAGTATTTT.

The V and J genes are TRBV4-2 and TRBJ2-4, with D perhaps matching TRBD2 (6 bases). Trimming left V 0 bases short and J 1 base short, with 7 bases between. The length of the CDR3 is 15 residues. The germline V gene encodes CDR1 LGHNA and CDR2 YNFKEQ. The DNA of the CDR3 is TGTGCCAGCAGCCAAGAACGGGGGGCCAAAAACATTCAGTACTTC. Translating it yields CASSQERGAKNIQYF.

This chain links TRBV27 with TRBJ1-6; D possibly corresponds to TRBD1 (5 bases). CDR1 MNHEY and CDR2 SMNVEV come from the germline V gene (reference sequence). Trimming stripped 3 bases from V and 7 bases from J, with 10 bases between. The CDR3 consists of 14 residues. The CDR3 protein is CASSLGGRNSPLHF. CDR3 DNA sequence: TGTGCCAGCAGTTTGGGGGGGAGGAATTCACCCCTCCACTTT.

This chain joins TRBV5-5 and TRBJ1-4; tentatively, D is TRBD1 (5 bases). The CDR3 is 16 amino acids. V lost 4 bases and J 2 bases, leaving 15 bases between the germline ends. Germline assignment: CDR1 SGHKS and CDR2 YYEKEE (reference sequence). The CDR3: CASSRLLTATNEKLFF. For the CDR3, the DNA is TGTGCCAGCAGCCGTCTTTTGACAGCTACTAATGAAAAACTGTTTTTT.

The count of this clone is one. The rearrangement uses TRBV6-5 and TRBJ2-3; TRBD2 aligns across 8 bases. Germline V CDR1 and CDR2: MNHEY, SVGAGI. The CDR3 contains 15 residues. J was trimmed by 6 bases and V by 6 bases; bases with no gene match: 11. The CDR3 sequence: CASRTESSGADTQYF. The CDR3, as DNA: TGTGCCAGCAGGACGGAGAGTAGCGGGGCTGATACGCAGTATTTT.

The CDR3: CASSWGTDYEQYF. The CDR3 DNA sequence: TGTGCCAGCAGTTGGGGGACTGACTACGAGCAGTACTTC. The chain is built from TRBV6-5 and TRBJ2-7; TRBD2 is a possible D gene (6 bases). The CDR3 is 13 residues long. The germline gives CDR1 MNHEY, CDR2 SVGAGI. The V and J ends lost 4 bases and 3 bases respectively, with 10 bases between them.

This chain uses TRBV5-1 with TRBJ1-6; 9 nucleotides line up with TRBD1. Germline values: CDR1 SGHRS, CDR2 YFSETQ. This CDR3 is built from 15 residues. Trimming removed 2 bases from V and 6 bases from J; junction bases left unmatched: 3. CDR3 nucleotides: TGCGCCAGCAGCTTAGGGGACAGGGCTAATTCACCCCTCCACTTT. The encoded protein is CASSLGDRANSPLHF.

CDR3 nucleotides: TGCAGCGTGATGACGGAAAACTATGGCTACACCTTC. Its translation: CSVMTENYGYTF. V and J are TRBV29-1 and TRBJ1-2; D is unresolved. V shed 6 bases and J shed 2 bases, with 10 bases lying between them. This CDR3 is built from 12 residues. The germline CDR1 and CDR2 sequences are SQVTM and ANQGSEA.

The rearrangement uses TRBV15 and TRBJ1-5, with D hard to call. Germline CDR1 LNHNV, CDR2 YYDKDF (reference sequence). Trimming stripped 4 bases from V and 2 bases from J, with 12 bases between. The CDR3 loop spans 15 amino acids. Here the CDR3 DNA reads TGTGCCACCAGCATAGCGGGGAAGGGCAATCAGCCCCAGCATTTT. Translating gives CATSIAGKGNQPQHF.

This chain links TRBV7-8 with TRBJ2-3, with 8 bases fitting TRBD2. The CDR3 totals 16 residues. V was pared by 2 bases and J by 3 bases, with 7 bases of the junction left unmatched. The germline V gene has CDR1 SGHVS and CDR2 FQNEAQ. The CDR3 spells CASSLSGGEKTDTQYF. CDR3 nucleotides: TGTGCCAGCAGCTTATCCGGGGGGGAGAAAACAGATACGCAGTATTTT. Full variable domain (remainder filled in from reference TRBV7-8 and TRBJ2-3): GAGVSQSPRYKVAKRGQDVALRCDPISGHVSLFWYQQALGQGPEFLTYFQNEAQLDKSGLPSDRFFAERPEGSVSTLKIQRTQQEDSAVYLCASSLSGGEKTDTQYFGPGTRLTVL.

The chain carries TRBV4-2 and TRBJ1-5, with TRBD1 identical over 7 bases. The V segment lost 2 bases and the J segment 0 bases; nucleotides outside the gene matches: 10. CDR1 and CDR2 (germline): LGHNA, YNFKEQ. CDR3 size: 18 residues. This CDR3 is CASSQHTQGYSSNQPQHF. The CDR3, as DNA: TGTGCCAGCAGCCAACACACACAGGGGTATTCTAGCAATCAGCCCCAGCATTTT.

This clone has only a few counts. V and J are TRBV2 and TRBJ1-1, with D uncertain. This CDR3 contains 14 residues. The ends were cut back, 2 bases at V and 3 bases at J, with 10 bases in the middle. Germline V gene data show CDR1 as SNHLY and CDR2 as FYNNEI. The CDR3 here is CASSERQIDTEAFF. CDR3 bases: TGTGCCAGCAGTGAACGTCAGATAGACACTGAAGCTTTCTTT.

This chain uses TRBV5-1 with TRBJ1-4; D unclear. V was clipped by 3 bases and J by 3 bases, with 21 bases between them. The length of the CDR3 is 18 residues. Germline V gene lookup returns CDR1 SGHRS and CDR2 YFSETQ. The CDR3 nucleotides are TGCGCCAGCAGCTCCGGTCTCTATGAGTTTGGTTCTAATGAAAAACTGTTTTTT. Protein sequence: CASSSGLYEFGSNEKLFF.

The V gene is TRBV3-1 (or the pseudogene TRBV3-2), the J gene TRBJ1-2, with D perhaps matching TRBD1 (5 bases). The CDR3 contains 15 residues. CDR1 is LGHDT, CDR2 YNNKEL, per germline (reference sequence). V was pared by 4 bases and J by 2 bases, with 14 bases between. CDR3 DNA sequence: TGTGCCAGCAGCCCCTTTGCGACAGAGAACTATGGCTACACCTTC. Translation gives CASSPFATENYGYTF.

The rearrangement links TRBV7-6 to TRBJ1-6, with TRBD1 as a possible D gene (5 bases). The CDR3 is 14 amino acids. The germline gives CDR1 SGHVS, CDR2 FNYEAQ. V shed 0 bases and J shed 10 bases, with 10 bases lying between them. The CDR3 DNA reads TGTGCCAGCAGCTTAGCGGGGGGGATCTCACCCCTCCACTTT. Its protein product is CASSLAGGISPLHF. The entire variable domain, with the rest obtained from reference TRBV7-6 and TRBJ1-6, is as follows: GAGVSQSPRYKVTKRGQDVALRCDPISGHVSLYWYRQALGQGPEFLTYFNYEAQQDKSGLPNDRFSAERPEGSISTLTIQRTEQRDSAMYRCASSLAGGISPLHFGNGTRLTVT.

The V call is TRBV15, the J call TRBJ1-4; possible D gene TRBD1, 6 bases. This CDR3 contains 14 residues. The V end was cut by 0 bases, the J end by 8 bases, with 10 bases between. Germline CDR1 reads LNHNV; CDR2 reads YYDKDF (reference sequence). The CDR3 region has the DNA TGTGCCACCAGCAGAGACAGGGGAGAAGAAAAACTGTTTTTT. It yields the protein CATSRDRGEEKLFF.

The genes are TRBV6-5 and TRBJ1-2; 7 nucleotides align to TRBD1. Germline CDR1 and CDR2: MNHEY and SVGAGI. Trimming removed 0 bases from V and 4 bases from J; junction bases left unmatched: 8. The length of the CDR3 is 16 residues. This CDR3 reads CASSYSEARGAYGYTF. The CDR3 DNA reads TGTGCCAGCAGTTACTCGGAGGCCAGGGGGGCCTATGGCTACACCTTC.

CDR3 in DNA: TGTGCCAGCAGTTCGGAGGGTATCAGGAATGAGCAGTTCTTC. Amino acid sequence: CASSSEGIRNEQFF. This chain connects TRBV6-5 to TRBJ2-1, with a tentative D call TRBD2 (6 bases). In germline, CDR1 is MNHEY, CDR2 SVGAGI. With 4 bases removed from V and 7 bases from J, the gap between germline ends came to 14 bases. The CDR3 length is 14 residues.

V and J are TRBV3-1 (or the pseudogene TRBV3-2) and TRBJ2-1; possible D gene TRBD1, 6 bases. The V gene's germline CDR1 is LGHDT and CDR2 YNNKEL (reference sequence). The CDR3 sequence is 13 residues long. V lost 2 bases to trimming and J lost 10 bases, with 12 bases between them. For the CDR3, the DNA is TGTGCCAGCAGCCAACTTGGCAGGGGAGAGCAGTTCTTC. Translation: CASSQLGRGEQFF.

The table lists this clone with a count of one. V gene TRBV27 combines with J gene TRBJ2-7; D is unresolved. The CDR3 spans 15 residues. V was pared by 2 bases and J by 3 bases, with 14 bases between. The germline V gene has CDR1 MNHEY and CDR2 SMNVEV (reference sequence). The CDR3 loop is CASSLAPLIHYEQYF. CDR3 nucleotides: TGTGCCAGCAGTTTAGCACCCTTGATCCACTACGAGCAGTACTTC.

This clone was recorded once. This chain joins TRBV7-2 and TRBJ1-2; D unclear. V lost 1 base, J lost 0 bases, and 12 bases lay in between. Germline V gives CDR1 SGHTA, CDR2 FQGNSA. The CDR3 contains 16 residues. CDR3 nucleotides: TGTGCCAGCAGCTTAGATAGTACAGTTTCTAACTATGGCTACACCTTC. Translated: CASSLDSTVSNYGYTF.

The chain joins TRBV29-1 to TRBJ1-5; 9 bases align to TRBD1. The CDR3 loop spans 13 amino acids. V was clipped by 6 bases and J by 5 bases; unmatched bases: 5. Germline V gives CDR1 SQVTM, CDR2 ANQGSEA. CDR3 region: CSVKTGGDQPQHF. The CDR3 DNA is TGCAGCGTAAAGACAGGGGGGGATCAGCCCCAGCATTTT.

The chain carries TRBV28 and TRBJ2-3, with D perhaps given as TRBD1 or TRBD2 (5 bases each). There are 13 residues in the CDR3. The germline V gene encodes CDR1 MDHEN and CDR2 SYDVKM. Trimming took off 3 bases at V and 4 bases at J, with 8 bases between the two ends. Written as DNA, the CDR3 is TGTGCCAGCAGTTTCAGGGACCCAGATACGCAGTATTTT. Protein product: CASSFRDPDTQYF.

The chain recombines TRBV18 with TRBJ1-2, with 10 bases lining up with TRBD1. CDR3 length: 16 amino acids. Germline CDR1 is KGHSH and CDR2 is LQKENI. Trimming removed 0 bases from V and 4 bases from J; junction bases left unmatched: 5. The chain's CDR3 is CASSPPSGQGGYGYTF. As DNA, the CDR3 is TGTGCCAGCTCACCACCGTCAGGACAGGGGGGCTATGGCTACACCTTC.

The chain links TRBV29-1 to TRBJ2-5, with TRBD2 matching over 11 bases. The CDR3 sequence is 14 residues long. Trimming cost V 7 bases and J 6 bases; bases outside gene matches: 10. Germline-derived CDR1 and CDR2 are SQVTM and ANQGSEA. CDR3 sequence: CSAFSGGGGQTQYF. DNA of the CDR3: TGCAGCGCTTTTAGCGGGGGGGGCGGGCAGACCCAGTACTTC.

V usage is TRBV9 and J usage is TRBJ2-2; 8 bases agree with TRBD2. Trimming removed 6 bases from V and 8 bases from J; junction bases left unmatched: 6. This CDR3 is built from 13 residues. Looked up from germline, CDR1 is SGDLS and CDR2 is YYNGEE. The CDR3 bases are TGTGCCAGCACGCGGGGGGAGGTAGGGGAGCTGTTTTTT. Its protein product is CASTRGEVGELFF. The whole variable domain, filled in from reference TRBV9 and TRBJ2-2, reads DSGVTQTPKHLITATGQRVTLRCSPRSGDLSVYWYQQSLDQGLQFLIQYYNGEERAKGNILERFSAQQFPDLHSELNLSSLELGDSALYFCASTRGEVGELFFGEGSRLTVL.

The chain uses TRBV21-1 and TRBJ1-2; the tabulated D call, TRBD1, remains unverified against the DNA. TRBV21-1 is flagged as a pseudogene. The length of the CDR3 is 17 residues. CDR3 sequence reads: CASSKGHWGRQITGYTF. CDR3 in DNA: TGTGCCAGCAGCAAGGGTCATTGGGGTCGACAGATTACTGGCTACACCTTC.

The chain links TRBV27 to TRBJ1-4; D unresolved. The CDR3 covers 14 residues. Germline-derived CDR1 and CDR2 are MNHEY and SMNVEV (reference sequence). V lost 7 bases and J 8 bases, leaving 17 bases between the germline ends. The DNA of the CDR3 is TGTGCCAGCAAACCAGCGCCGGGTTCCGAAAAACTGTTTTTT. The encoded protein is CASKPAPGSEKLFF.

J is TRBJ2-1 and V is TRBV4-1; D remains ambiguous. This CDR3 has 13 amino acids. Between the trimmed V and J ends, which lost 4 bases and 9 bases, there was a span of 13 bases. Germline-derived CDR1 and CDR2 are MGHRA and YSYEKL. The CDR3 nucleotides are TGCGCCAGCAGCCGCTCGGGTCAGCGTGAGCAGTTCTTC. It is translated as CASSRSGQREQFF.

The CDR3 DNA sequence: TGTGCGAGTCCCAGGGGTCGGATAGCTTTCTTT. Amino acid sequence: CASPRGRIAFF. The V gene is TRBV19, the J gene TRBJ1-1; D might be TRBD1 (6 bases). This CDR3 has 11 residues. Germline CDR1 LNHDA, CDR2 SQIVND (reference sequence). Using reference TRBV19 and TRBJ1-1 for the parts outside the CDR3, the full variable domain is DGGITQSPKYLFRKEGQNVTLSCEQNLNHDAMYWYRQDPGQGLRLIYYSQIVNDFQKGDIAEGYSVSREKKESFPLTVTSAQKNPTAFYLCASPRGRIAFFGQGTRLTVV.